This T cell receptor beta chain was observed in a study of Ad26.COV2.S vaccination and SARS-CoV-2 variants. Treatment meaning: about 20 received Ad26.COV2.S at low or high dose, single or two shots; several received placebo; per-sample allocation not given. Specimen acquisition occurred on day 63 following the initial vaccine or placebo injection. Germline CDR1 reads SGHTA; CDR2 reads FQGNSA. Trimming stripped 5 bases from V and 7 bases from J, with 24 bases between. The CDR3 length is 18 residues. Generated by immunoSEQ multiplex PCR, the TCRdb table keeps only in-frame clones and is missing some. Among hundreds of thousands of clones listed, around 87% were seen once.

The chain carries TRBV7-2 and TRBJ1-6; possible D gene TRBD1, 6 bases. The input for sequencing was peripheral blood, taken in a trial of Ad26.COV2.S vaccine versus placebo. This TCR came from a person aged 18-65 years who received the Ad26.COV2.S COVID-19 vaccine or a placebo. The CDR3 sequence: CASSLNPGAGGGNSPLHF. Written as DNA, the CDR3 is TGTGCCAGCAGCCTCAACCCGGGGGCGGGAGGAGGGAATTCACCCCTCCACTTT.